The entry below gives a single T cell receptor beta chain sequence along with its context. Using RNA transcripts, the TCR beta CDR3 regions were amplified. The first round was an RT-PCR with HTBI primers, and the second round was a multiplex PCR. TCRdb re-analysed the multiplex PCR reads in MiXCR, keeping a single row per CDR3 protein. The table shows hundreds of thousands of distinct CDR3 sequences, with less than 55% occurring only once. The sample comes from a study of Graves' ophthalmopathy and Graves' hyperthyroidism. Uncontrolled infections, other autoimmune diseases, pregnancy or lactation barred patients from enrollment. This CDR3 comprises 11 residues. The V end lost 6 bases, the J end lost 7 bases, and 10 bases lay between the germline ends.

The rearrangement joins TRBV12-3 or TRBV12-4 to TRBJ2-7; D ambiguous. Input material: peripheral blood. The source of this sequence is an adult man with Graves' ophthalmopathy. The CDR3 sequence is CASSRLFEQYF. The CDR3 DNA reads TGTGCCAGCAGCCGTCTTTTTGAGCAGTACTTC.